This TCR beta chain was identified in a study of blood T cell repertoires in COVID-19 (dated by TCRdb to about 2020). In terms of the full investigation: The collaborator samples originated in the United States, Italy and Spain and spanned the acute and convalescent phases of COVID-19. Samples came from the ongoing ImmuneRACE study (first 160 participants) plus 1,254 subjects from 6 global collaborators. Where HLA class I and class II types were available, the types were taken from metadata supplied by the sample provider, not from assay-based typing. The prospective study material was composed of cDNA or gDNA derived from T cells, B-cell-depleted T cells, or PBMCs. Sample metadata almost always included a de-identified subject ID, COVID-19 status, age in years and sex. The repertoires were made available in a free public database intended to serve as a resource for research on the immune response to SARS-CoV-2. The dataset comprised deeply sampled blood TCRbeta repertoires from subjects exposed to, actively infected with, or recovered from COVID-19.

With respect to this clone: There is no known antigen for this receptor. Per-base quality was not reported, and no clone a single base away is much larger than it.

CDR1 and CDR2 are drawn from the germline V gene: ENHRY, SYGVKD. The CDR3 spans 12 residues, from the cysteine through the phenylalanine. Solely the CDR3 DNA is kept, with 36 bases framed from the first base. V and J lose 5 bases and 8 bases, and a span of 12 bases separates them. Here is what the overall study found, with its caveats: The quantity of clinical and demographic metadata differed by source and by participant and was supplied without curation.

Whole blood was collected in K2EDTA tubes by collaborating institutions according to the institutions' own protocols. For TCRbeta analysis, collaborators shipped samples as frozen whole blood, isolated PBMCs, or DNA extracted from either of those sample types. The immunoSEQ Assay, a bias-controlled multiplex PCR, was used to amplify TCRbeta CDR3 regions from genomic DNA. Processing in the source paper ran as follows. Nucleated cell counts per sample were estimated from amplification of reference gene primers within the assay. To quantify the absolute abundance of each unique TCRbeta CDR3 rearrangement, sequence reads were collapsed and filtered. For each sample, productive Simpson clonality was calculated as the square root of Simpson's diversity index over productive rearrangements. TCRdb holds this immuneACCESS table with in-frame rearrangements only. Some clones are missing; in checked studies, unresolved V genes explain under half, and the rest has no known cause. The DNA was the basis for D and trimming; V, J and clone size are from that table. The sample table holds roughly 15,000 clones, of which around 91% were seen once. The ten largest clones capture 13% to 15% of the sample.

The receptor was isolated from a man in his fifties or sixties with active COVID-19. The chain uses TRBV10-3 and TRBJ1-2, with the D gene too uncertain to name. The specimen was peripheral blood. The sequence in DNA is TGTGCCATCAGTCCAGACGAGGGAGGCTACACCTTC. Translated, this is CAISPDEGGYTF.